This T cell receptor (beta chain) was observed in a study of T cells in Graves' hyperthyroidism and ophthalmopathy. The study, taken as a whole, reports: Researchers found most expanded thyroid clonotypes above 0.001 in blood as well.

TCR beta CDR3 sequences were amplified from RNA transcripts. The HTBI primer set was used in a first-round RT-PCR of the TCR CDR3. TCRdb re-derived calls from the multiplex PCR reads in MiXCR, one entry per CDR3 protein. The sample includes 650,000 to 800,000 distinct CDR3 sequences, 45% of them seen just once. CDR1 SEHNR and CDR2 FQNEAQ come from the germline V gene (reference sequence). V was shortened by 5 bases and J by 4 bases, with 11 bases between the two germline ends. The CDR3 runs 13 residues. The table lists this clonotype with a few counts. Its antigen is unidentified. This TCR derives from an adult man with Graves' disease, either hyperthyroidism or ophthalmopathy (not recorded which). The V call is TRBV7-9, the J call TRBJ1-2; D is possibly TRBD1 (5 bases). The sequenced material came from peripheral blood or thyroid tissue (not recorded which). The CDR3 here is CASSTLDSYGYTF. CDR3 sequence (DNA): TGTGCCAGCAGCACCCTAGACAGCTATGGCTACACCTTC.